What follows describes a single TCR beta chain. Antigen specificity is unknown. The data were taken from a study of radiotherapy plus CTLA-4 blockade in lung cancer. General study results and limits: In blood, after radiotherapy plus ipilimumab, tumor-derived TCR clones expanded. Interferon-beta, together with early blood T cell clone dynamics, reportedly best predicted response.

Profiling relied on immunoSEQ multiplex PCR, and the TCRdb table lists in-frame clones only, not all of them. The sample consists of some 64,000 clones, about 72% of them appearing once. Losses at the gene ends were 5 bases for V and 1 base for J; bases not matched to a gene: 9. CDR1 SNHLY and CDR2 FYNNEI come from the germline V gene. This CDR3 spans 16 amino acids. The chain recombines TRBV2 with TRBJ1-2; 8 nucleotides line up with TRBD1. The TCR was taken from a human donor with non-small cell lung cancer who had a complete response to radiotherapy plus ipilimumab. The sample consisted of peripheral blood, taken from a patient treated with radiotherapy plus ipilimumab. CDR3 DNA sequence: TGTGCCAGCAGTAGCCTTACAGGGGGGTTTAACTATGGCTACACCTTC. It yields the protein CASSSLTGGFNYGYTF.